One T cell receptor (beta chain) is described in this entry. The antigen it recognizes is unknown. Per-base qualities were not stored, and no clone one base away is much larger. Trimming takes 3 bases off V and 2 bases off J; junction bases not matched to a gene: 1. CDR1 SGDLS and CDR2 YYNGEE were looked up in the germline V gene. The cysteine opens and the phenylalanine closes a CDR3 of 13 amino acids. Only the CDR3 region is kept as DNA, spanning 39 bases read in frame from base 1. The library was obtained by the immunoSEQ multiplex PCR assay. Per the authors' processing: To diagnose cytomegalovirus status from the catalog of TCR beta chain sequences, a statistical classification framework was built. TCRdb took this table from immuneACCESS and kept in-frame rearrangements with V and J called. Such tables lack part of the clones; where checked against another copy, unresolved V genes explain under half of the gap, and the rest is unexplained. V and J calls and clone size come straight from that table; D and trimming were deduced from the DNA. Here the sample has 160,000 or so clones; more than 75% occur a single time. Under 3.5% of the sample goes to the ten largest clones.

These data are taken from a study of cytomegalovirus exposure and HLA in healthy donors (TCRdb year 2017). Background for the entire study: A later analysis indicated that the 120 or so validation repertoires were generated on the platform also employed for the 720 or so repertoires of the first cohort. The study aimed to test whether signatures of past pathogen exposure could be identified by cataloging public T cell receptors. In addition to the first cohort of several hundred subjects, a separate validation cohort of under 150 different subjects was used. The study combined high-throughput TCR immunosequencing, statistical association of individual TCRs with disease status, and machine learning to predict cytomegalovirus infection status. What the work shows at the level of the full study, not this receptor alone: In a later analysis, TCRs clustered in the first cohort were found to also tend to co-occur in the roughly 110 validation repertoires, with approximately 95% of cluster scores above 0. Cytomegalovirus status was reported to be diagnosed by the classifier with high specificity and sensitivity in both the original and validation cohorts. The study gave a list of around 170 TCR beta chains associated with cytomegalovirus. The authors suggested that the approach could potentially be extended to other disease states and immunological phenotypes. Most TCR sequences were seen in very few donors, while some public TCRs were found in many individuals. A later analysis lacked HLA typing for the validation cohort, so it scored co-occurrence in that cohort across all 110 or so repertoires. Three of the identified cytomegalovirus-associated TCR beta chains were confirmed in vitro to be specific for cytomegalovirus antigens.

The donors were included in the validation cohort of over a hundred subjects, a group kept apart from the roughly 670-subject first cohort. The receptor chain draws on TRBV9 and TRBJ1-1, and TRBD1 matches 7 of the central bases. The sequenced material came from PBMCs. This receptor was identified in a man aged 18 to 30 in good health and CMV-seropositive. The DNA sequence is TGTGCCAGCAGCGGACAGGGTAACACTGAAGCTTTCTTT. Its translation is CASSGQGNTEAFF.